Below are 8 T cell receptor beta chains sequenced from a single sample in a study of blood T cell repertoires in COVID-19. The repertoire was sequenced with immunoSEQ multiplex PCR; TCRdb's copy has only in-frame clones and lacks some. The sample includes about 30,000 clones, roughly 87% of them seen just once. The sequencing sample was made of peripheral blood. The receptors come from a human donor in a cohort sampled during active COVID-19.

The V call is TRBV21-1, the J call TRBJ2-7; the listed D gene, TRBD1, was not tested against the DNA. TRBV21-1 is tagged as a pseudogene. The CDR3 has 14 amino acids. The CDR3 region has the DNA TGTGCCAGCAGCAATGGGACAGGGAGGTACGAGCAGTACTTC. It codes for CASSNGTGRYEQYF.

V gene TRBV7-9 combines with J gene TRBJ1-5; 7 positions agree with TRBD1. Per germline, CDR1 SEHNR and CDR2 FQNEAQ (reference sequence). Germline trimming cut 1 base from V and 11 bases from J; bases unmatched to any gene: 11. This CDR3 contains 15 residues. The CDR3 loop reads CASSLGGGGPRTQHF. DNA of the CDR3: TGTGCCAGCAGCTTAGGAGGGGGCGGCCCACGGACCCAGCATTTT. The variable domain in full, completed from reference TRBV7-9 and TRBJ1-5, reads DTGVSQNPRHKITKRGQNVTFRCDPISEHNRLYWYRQTLGQGPEFLTYFQNEAQLEKSRLLSDRFSAERPKGSFSTLEIQRTEQGDSAMYLCASSLGGGGPRTQHFGDGTRLSIL.

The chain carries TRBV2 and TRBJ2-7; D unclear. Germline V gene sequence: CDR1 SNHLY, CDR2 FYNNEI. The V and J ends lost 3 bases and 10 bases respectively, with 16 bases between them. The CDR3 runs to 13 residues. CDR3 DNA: TGTGCCAGCAGTGAGAGTATTCTACCGCGTCAGTACTTC. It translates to CASSESILPRQYF.

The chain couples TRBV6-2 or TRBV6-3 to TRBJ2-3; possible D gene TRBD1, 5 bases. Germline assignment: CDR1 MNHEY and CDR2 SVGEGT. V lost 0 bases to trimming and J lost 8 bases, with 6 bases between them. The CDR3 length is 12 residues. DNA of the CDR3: TGTGCCAGCAGTTACTCAGGGGTTACGCAGTATTTT. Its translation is CASSYSGVTQYF.

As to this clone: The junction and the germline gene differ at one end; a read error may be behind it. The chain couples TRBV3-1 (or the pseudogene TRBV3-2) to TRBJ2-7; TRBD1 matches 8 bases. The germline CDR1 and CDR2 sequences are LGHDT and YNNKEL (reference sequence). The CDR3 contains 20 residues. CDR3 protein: CVSSQDRRQGRLVSSYEQYF. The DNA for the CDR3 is TGTGTCAGCAGTCAAGATCGGCGACAGGGGCGACTAGTTTCATCCTACGAGCAGTACTTC.

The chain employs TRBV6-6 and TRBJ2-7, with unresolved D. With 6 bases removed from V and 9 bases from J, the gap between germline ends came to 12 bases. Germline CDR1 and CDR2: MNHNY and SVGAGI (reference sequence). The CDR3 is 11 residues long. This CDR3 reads CASSHPAGQYF. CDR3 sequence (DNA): TGTGCCAGCAGCCACCCCGCAGGGCAGTACTTC.

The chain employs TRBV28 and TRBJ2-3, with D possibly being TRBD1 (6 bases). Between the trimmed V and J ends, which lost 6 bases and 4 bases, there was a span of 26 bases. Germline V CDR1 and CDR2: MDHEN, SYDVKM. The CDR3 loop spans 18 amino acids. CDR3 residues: CASRRSRGRTSGADTQYF. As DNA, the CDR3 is TGTGCCAGCAGGCGTAGTAGGGGGAGAACTAGTGGGGCAGATACGCAGTATTTT.

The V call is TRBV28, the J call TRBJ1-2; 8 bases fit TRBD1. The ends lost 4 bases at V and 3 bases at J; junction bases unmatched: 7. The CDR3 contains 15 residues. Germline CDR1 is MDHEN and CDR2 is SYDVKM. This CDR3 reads CASSSPGGQDYGYTF. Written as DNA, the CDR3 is TGTGCCAGCAGTTCTCCGGGGGGACAGGACTATGGCTACACCTTC.